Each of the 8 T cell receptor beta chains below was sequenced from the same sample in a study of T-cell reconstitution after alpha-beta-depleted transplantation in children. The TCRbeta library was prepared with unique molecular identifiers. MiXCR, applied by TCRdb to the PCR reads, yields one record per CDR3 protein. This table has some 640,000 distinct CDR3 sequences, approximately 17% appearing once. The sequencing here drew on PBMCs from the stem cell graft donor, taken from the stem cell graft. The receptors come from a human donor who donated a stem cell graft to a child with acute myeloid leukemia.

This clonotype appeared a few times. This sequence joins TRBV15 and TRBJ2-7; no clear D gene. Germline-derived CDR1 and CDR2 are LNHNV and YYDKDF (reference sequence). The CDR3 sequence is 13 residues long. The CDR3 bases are TGTGCCACCAGCAGAGATGTGGGTCTCGAGAAGCACGTC. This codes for CATSRDVGLEKHV.

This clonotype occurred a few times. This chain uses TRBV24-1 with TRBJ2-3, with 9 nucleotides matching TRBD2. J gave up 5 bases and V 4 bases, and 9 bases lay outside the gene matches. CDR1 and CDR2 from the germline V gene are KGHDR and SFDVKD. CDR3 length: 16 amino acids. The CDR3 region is CATSDTPGLARDTQYF. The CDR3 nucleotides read TGTGCCACCAGTGACACCCCGGGACTAGCTCGAGATACGCAGTATTTT.

CDR3 residues: CASSRGTSGGNEQFF. CDR3 nucleotides: TGTGCCAGCAGTAGGGGGACTAGCGGGGGCAATGAGCAGTTCTTC. V usage is TRBV6-5 and J usage is TRBJ2-1; 14 nucleotides line up with TRBD2. The V and J ends lost 5 bases and 6 bases, in that order; junction bases with no gene match: 3. The V gene's germline CDR1 is MNHEY and CDR2 SVGAGI. This CDR3 has 15 amino acids.

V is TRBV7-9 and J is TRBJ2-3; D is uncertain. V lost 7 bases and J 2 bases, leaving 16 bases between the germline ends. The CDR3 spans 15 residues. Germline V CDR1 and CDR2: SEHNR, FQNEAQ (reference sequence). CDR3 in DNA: TGTGCCAGCACTGGGTACGTCGGAAACACAGATACGCAGTATTTT. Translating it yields CASTGYVGNTDTQYF.

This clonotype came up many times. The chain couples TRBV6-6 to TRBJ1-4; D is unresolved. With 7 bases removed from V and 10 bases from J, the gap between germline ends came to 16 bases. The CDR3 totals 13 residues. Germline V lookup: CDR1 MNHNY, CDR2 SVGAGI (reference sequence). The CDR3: CASNPQEEGKLFF. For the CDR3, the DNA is TGTGCCAGCAACCCGCAGGAGGAGGGAAAACTGTTTTTT.

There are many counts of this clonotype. The CDR3 DNA sequence: TGTGCCAGCAGCCGTCTAGCGGGACAGGTCAATCAGCCCCAGCATTTT. This gives the protein CASSRLAGQVNQPQHF. V usage is TRBV4-2 and J usage is TRBJ1-5; the match to TRBD1 covers 8 bases. V lost 4 bases and J lost 3; bases outside the gene matches: 8. Germline loops: CDR1 LGHNA, CDR2 YNFKEQ. The CDR3 sequence is 16 residues long.

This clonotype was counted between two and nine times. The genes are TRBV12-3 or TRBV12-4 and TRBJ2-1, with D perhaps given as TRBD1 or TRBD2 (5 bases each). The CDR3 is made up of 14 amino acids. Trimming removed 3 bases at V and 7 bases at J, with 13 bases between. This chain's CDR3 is CASSLAPGRNEQFF. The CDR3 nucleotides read TGTGCCAGCAGTTTGGCCCCGGGGCGTAATGAGCAGTTCTTC.

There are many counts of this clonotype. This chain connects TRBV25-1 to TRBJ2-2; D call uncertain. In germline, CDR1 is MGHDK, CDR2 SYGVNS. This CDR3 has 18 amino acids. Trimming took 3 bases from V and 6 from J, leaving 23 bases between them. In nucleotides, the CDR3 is TGTGCCAGCAGTGACCCAGTTTCATCAGGATCAAGGGCCGGGGAGCTGTTTTTT. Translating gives CASSDPVSSGSRAGELFF.